The 30 T cell receptor beta chains in this list originate from one sample, sequenced in a study of CD8 T cells in ankylosing spondylitis. Study conclusions and caveats: Roughly 8 highly homologous variants made up a TCR beta motif, and this motif appeared characteristic of ankylosing spondylitis blood.

Their antigen targets remain unknown. Each CDR3 protein is one row after TCRdb ran MiXCR on the 5' RACE reads. The repertoire holds about 540,000 distinct CDR3 sequences, approximately 12% seen once, with nearly 7% in the top ten. Sequencing used blood, either unsorted or a sorted T cell fraction (not recorded which). Receptors were obtained from a male donor with ankylosing spondylitis.

This clonotype was recorded a few times. This chain links TRBV19 with TRBJ1-2, with 8 bases fitting TRBD1. This CDR3 region has 13 residues. V shed 7 bases, J shed 7 bases, and the junction held 8 bases outside the gene matches. CDR1 is LNHDA and CDR2 is SQIVND in the germline V gene (reference sequence). Here the CDR3 DNA reads TGTGCCAGTACCCCGGACAGGGTTGCTGGCTACACCTTC. Translated: CASTPDRVAGYTF.

The J gene is TRBJ1-5, the V gene TRBV18, with D unclear. There are 13 residues in the CDR3. V was shortened by 0 bases and J by 0 bases, with 0 bases between the two germline ends. Germline CDR1 KGHSH, CDR2 LQKENI. The CDR3, as DNA: TGTGCCAGCTCACCACCTAGCAATCAGCCCCAGCATTTT. Translated: CASSPPSNQPQHF.

The rearrangement joins TRBV9 to TRBJ2-1; TRBD2 matches 10 bases. Germline loops: CDR1 SGDLS, CDR2 YYNGEE. The junction had 6 bases not matched to a gene; V was cut back by 4 bases and J by 2 bases. The CDR3 runs 16 residues. CDR3 coding DNA: TGTGCCAGCAGCCTACTAGCGGGAACGGCCTACAATGAGCAGTTCTTC. Its protein product is CASSLLAGTAYNEQFF.

This clonotype has a handful of counts. The DNA of the CDR3 is TGCGCCAGCAGTGACCGGGGCACTGAAGCTTTCTTT. Its protein product is CASSDRGTEAFF. The chain is built from TRBV10-2 and TRBJ1-1; D is ambiguous. V was pared by 3 bases and J by 4 bases, with 6 bases between. This CDR3 is 12 amino acids long. Looked up from germline, CDR1 is WSHSY and CDR2 is SAAADI.

This clonotype was detected many times. The chain joins TRBV24-1 to TRBJ2-1; D remains unclear. Germline CDR1 and CDR2: KGHDR and SFDVKD. The V end was cut by 3 bases, the J end by 0 bases, with 11 bases between. This CDR3 region has 16 residues. The chain's CDR3 is CATSDAGSISYNEQFF. DNA of the CDR3: TGTGCCACCAGTGATGCCGGATCGATCTCCTACAATGAGCAGTTCTTC.

About this clonotype itself: A junction boundary mismatches the germline segment, possibly from a read error. V and J are TRBV20-1 and TRBJ2-5, with D tentatively TRBD1 (6 bases). CDR3 length: 15 amino acids. CDR1 and CDR2 (germline): DFQATT, SNEGSKA (reference sequence). CDR3 nucleotide sequence: TGCAGTGCACACCGGGACAACCGAGGTCAAGGGACCCAGTACTTC. This encodes CSAHRDNRGQGTQYF.

The table lists this clonotype with many counts. The chain couples TRBV2 to TRBJ2-1, with a possible D match to TRBD2 (6 bases). Germline CDR1 and CDR2: SNHLY and FYNNEI. This CDR3 has 12 amino acids. Trimming removed 2 bases from V and 13 bases from J, with 12 bases in between. CDR3 protein: CASSEWVGSQFF. CDR3 DNA: TGTGCCAGCAGTGAATGGGTCGGGAGCCAGTTCTTC. Combining the CDR3 with reference TRBV2 and TRBJ2-1 gives the whole variable domain EPEVTQTPSHQVTQMGQEVILRCVPISNHLYFYWYRQILGQKVEFLVSFYNNEISEKSEIFDDQFSVERPDGSNFTLKIRSTKLEDSAMYFCASSEWVGSQFFGPGTRLTVL.

This chain uses TRBV27 with TRBJ1-1; D perhaps matches TRBD1 (5 bases). CDR3 size: 15 residues. V gave up 1 base and J gave up 0 bases, with 9 bases separating them. Germline values: CDR1 MNHEY, CDR2 SMNVEV (reference sequence). CDR3 residues: CASSLFIGVNTEAFF. CDR3 in DNA: TGTGCCAGCAGTTTATTTATAGGGGTGAACACTGAAGCTTTCTTT.

This clonotype has a count of ten or more. The rearrangement uses TRBV10-3 and TRBJ2-3, with 16 bases lining up with TRBD2. Germline V gene data show CDR1 as ENHRY and CDR2 as SYGVKD. This CDR3 is built from 16 residues. With 7 bases clipped from V and 4 bases from J, the junction kept 5 bases outside the gene matches. As DNA, the CDR3 is TGTGCCATCAAAGCCGGGACTAGCGGGAGGGCAGATACGCAGTATTTT. Translated: CAIKAGTSGRADTQYF.

Only a few counts were recorded for this clonotype. The chain links TRBV3-1 to TRBJ2-3; TRBD1 or TRBD2 may be the D gene (5 bases each). There are 15 residues in the CDR3. V lost 0 bases and J lost 3, with 10 bases in between. The V gene's germline CDR1 is LGHDT and CDR2 YNNKEL (reference sequence). The CDR3 reads CASSQDGGLTDTQYF. CDR3 DNA sequence: TGTGCCAGCAGCCAAGATGGGGGTTTGACAGATACGCAGTATTTT.

The rearrangement uses TRBV12-3 or TRBV12-4 and TRBJ1-1, with unresolved D. There are 14 residues in the CDR3. V was clipped by 3 bases and J by 5 bases, with 13 bases between them. CDR3 DNA sequence: TGTGCCAGCAGTTTCCGACACGAGTCTACTGAAGCTTTCTTT. Its translation: CASSFRHESTEAFF.

This clonotype was counted a few times. This rearrangement joins TRBV12-3 or TRBV12-4 to TRBJ1-2; D is undetermined. V lost 2 bases and J lost 4, with 11 bases in between. This CDR3 region has 14 residues. CDR3 nucleotides: TGTGCCAGCAGTTTACTTAACGGCGGCTATGGCTACACCTTC. It is translated as CASSLLNGGYGYTF.

This chain uses TRBV20-1 with TRBJ2-1, with 8 positions matching TRBD1. Germline CDR1 and CDR2: DFQATT and SNEGSKA (reference sequence). Losses at the gene ends were 5 bases for V and 0 bases for J; bases not matched to a gene: 12. The CDR3 runs 17 residues. CDR3 sequence: CSAARTGTYSSYNEQFF. CDR3 bases: TGCAGTGCTGCGCGGACAGGGACTTATAGCTCCTACAATGAGCAGTTCTTC.

This clonotype appeared a few times. The CDR3 reads CASSLYGNEKLFF. The CDR3, as DNA: TGTGCCAGCAGCTTATACGGTAATGAAAAACTGTTTTTT. The V and J genes are TRBV11-2 and TRBJ1-4, with unresolved D. The CDR3 sequence is 13 residues long. V gave up 2 bases and J gave up 4 bases, with 5 bases separating them. Germline lookup yields CDR1 SGHAT and CDR2 FQNNGV.

This clonotype was counted many times. The chain uses TRBV5-1 and TRBJ2-2; 10 positions agree with TRBD2. Germline CDR1 reads SGHRS; CDR2 reads YFSETQ. This CDR3 is built from 16 residues. J was trimmed by 1 base and V by 4 bases; bases with no gene match: 4. CDR3 region: CASSPRLAGNTGELFF. The CDR3 region has the DNA TGCGCCAGCAGCCCCCGACTAGCGGGGAACACCGGGGAGCTGTTTTTT.

This clonotype turned up a few times. The chain combines TRBV25-1 with TRBJ2-5; 10 bases match TRBD2. J was trimmed by 5 bases and V by 3 bases; bases with no gene match: 3. CDR3 length: 14 residues. From germline, CDR1 is MGHDK and CDR2 SYGVNS. For the CDR3, the DNA is TGTGCCAGCAGTGATATTAGCGGGAGGGAGACCCAGTACTTC. Protein sequence: CASSDISGRETQYF. The variable domain in full, completed from reference TRBV25-1 and TRBJ2-5, reads EADIYQTPRYLVIGTGKKITLECSQTMGHDKMYWYQQDPGMELHLIHYSYGVNSTEKGDLSSESTVSRIRTEHFPLTLESARPSHTSQYLCASSDISGRETQYFGPGTRLLVL.

This clonotype was found many times. This chain uses TRBV24-1 with TRBJ2-1; TRBD2 agrees at 11 bases. CDR3 size: 17 residues. With 5 bases clipped from V and 10 bases from J, the junction kept 15 bases outside the gene matches. In germline, CDR1 is KGHDR, CDR2 SFDVKD. The CDR3 reads CATSVDTSGSLVGEQFF. Here the CDR3 DNA reads TGTGCCACCAGTGTCGACACTAGCGGGAGCTTAGTAGGAGAGCAGTTCTTC.

V usage is TRBV2 and J usage is TRBJ1-3; D is unclear. Germline V gene lookup returns CDR1 SNHLY and CDR2 FYNNEI. The CDR3 consists of 15 residues. Trimming took off 2 bases at V and 0 bases at J, with 8 bases between the two ends. The CDR3 loop reads CASSESGFSGNTIYF. CDR3 in DNA: TGTGCCAGCAGTGAATCCGGGTTCTCTGGAAACACCATATATTTT.

This chain connects TRBV5-1 to TRBJ1-5; no firm D call. Looked up from germline, CDR1 is SGHRS and CDR2 is YFSETQ. V was pared by 7 bases and J by 5 bases, with 19 bases between. The CDR3 sequence is 15 residues long. CDR3 DNA: TGCGCCAGCGACAACTATGGTAGGGTATATCAGCCCCAGCATTTT. Translated: CASDNYGRVYQPQHF.

This clonotype occurred a few times. The genes are TRBV20-1 and TRBJ2-1; D not certain. The CDR3 totals 14 residues. Trimming removed 1 base at V and 1 base at J, with 8 bases between. Germline CDR1 and CDR2: DFQATT and SNEGSKA (reference sequence). The CDR3 nucleotides read TGCAGTGCTAGAGTTGCTTGGTCCTACAATGAGCAGTTCTTC. Protein sequence: CSARVAWSYNEQFF.

This clonotype was seen a handful of times. V and J are TRBV24-1 and TRBJ2-1; 8 bases line up with TRBD2. CDR3 length: 14 amino acids. The junction had 9 bases not matched to a gene; V was cut back by 10 bases and J by 5 bases. Germline CDR1 reads KGHDR; CDR2 reads SFDVKD. The CDR3 loop is CATQSSGANNEQFF. The DNA for the CDR3 is TGTGCCACTCAGAGTAGCGGGGCAAACAATGAGCAGTTCTTC.

This clonotype was observed many times. The V call is TRBV25-1, the J call TRBJ1-1; D is uncertain. CDR3 length equals 13 residues. Germline assignment: CDR1 MGHDK and CDR2 SYGVNS. V lost 6 bases and J 4 bases, leaving 12 bases between the germline ends. Written as DNA, the CDR3 is TGTGCCAGCAGGATTTCAATCGGCACTGAAGCTTTCTTT. Encoded protein: CASRISIGTEAFF. Filled out from reference TRBV25-1 and TRBJ1-1, the complete variable domain reads EADIYQTPRYLVIGTGKKITLECSQTMGHDKMYWYQQDPGMELHLIHYSYGVNSTEKGDLSSESTVSRIRTEHFPLTLESARPSHTSQYLCASRISIGTEAFFGQGTRLTVV.

In its sample, this clonotype was seen many times. The rearrangement uses TRBV6-6 and TRBJ2-7; D remains ambiguous. The CDR3 has 12 amino acids. The V and J ends lost 6 bases and 3 bases respectively, with 9 bases between them. Germline V gene data show CDR1 as MNHNY and CDR2 as SVGAGI (reference sequence). CDR3 region: CASSHSDYEQYV. Here the CDR3 DNA reads TGTGCCAGCAGCCACTCTGACTACGAGCAGTACGTC.

This clonotype was seen only a few times. V usage is TRBV12-3 or TRBV12-4 and J usage is TRBJ2-1; TRBD2 agrees at 7 bases. V gave up 0 bases and J gave up 9 bases; unmatched junction bases: 8. The CDR3 length is 15 residues. CDR3 in DNA: TGTGCCAGCAGTTTAGCGGGTTCGGGAGGAACTGAGCAGTTCTTC. Translating gives CASSLAGSGGTEQFF.

This clonotype was picked up a small number of times. The rearrangement links TRBV29-1 to TRBJ2-7; TRBD1 matches 11 bases. CDR1 is SQVTM and CDR2 is ANQGSEA in the germline V gene. The CDR3 loop spans 15 amino acids. J was trimmed by 7 bases and V by 3 bases; bases with no gene match: 11. CDR3 DNA: TGCAGCGTTGATCCGACCGGACAGGGGGCTAGTGAGCAGTACTTC. Its translation: CSVDPTGQGASEQYF.

This clonotype has a count of ten or more. This chain connects TRBV15 to TRBJ2-7, with 9 nucleotides matching TRBD1. This CDR3 spans 14 amino acids. The germline V gene encodes CDR1 LNHNV and CDR2 YYDKDF (reference sequence). V was pared by 4 bases and J by 3 bases, with 4 bases of the junction left unmatched. The CDR3 region is CATSKGQGRYEQYF. The CDR3 nucleotides are TGTGCCACCAGCAAGGGACAGGGTCGCTACGAGCAGTACTTC.

This clonotype has just a few counts. The chain couples TRBV4-2 to TRBJ2-1; a weak D match, TRBD2 (5 bases). The V end was cut by 0 bases, the J end by 4 bases, with 16 bases between. Germline CDR1 and CDR2: LGHNA and YNFKEQ. This CDR3 comprises 17 residues. This CDR3 reads CASSQDSLATSYNEQFF. CDR3 DNA: TGTGCCAGCAGCCAAGATAGCCTAGCCACTAGTTACAATGAGCAGTTCTTC.

The chain employs TRBV12-3 or TRBV12-4 and TRBJ2-7; 8 nucleotides match TRBD1. The J segment lost 1 base and the V segment lost 7 bases, leaving 6 bases of the junction unmatched. CDR3 length: 14 amino acids. CDR3 residues: CASKDQGASYEQYF. CDR3 DNA: TGTGCCAGCAAAGACCAGGGGGCGTCCTACGAGCAGTACTTC.

This clonotype showed up just a few times. The chain employs TRBV12-3 or TRBV12-4 and TRBJ1-1, with 9 bases matching TRBD1. The length of the CDR3 is 13 residues. V shed 0 bases and J 8 bases; nucleotides not matched to a gene: 1. The CDR3: CASSLADRGEAFF. DNA for the CDR3: TGTGCCAGCAGTTTAGCGGACAGGGGCGAAGCTTTCTTT.

The chain has TRBV19 and TRBJ2-3; TRBD1 matches 7 bases. The germline CDR1 and CDR2 sequences are LNHDA and SQIVND (reference sequence). V lost 5 bases and J lost 2; bases outside the gene matches: 10. This CDR3 region has 16 residues. DNA for the CDR3: TGTGCCAGTAGTCATCGACAGGGCCGTCCCACAGATACGCAGTATTTT. It translates to CASSHRQGRPTDTQYF.